The table lists the clone carrying this T cell receptor (beta chain) with a count of one. These data are taken from a study of blood T cell repertoires in COVID-19. Across the whole study: The United States, Italy and Spain supplied acute and convalescent COVID-19 samples.

This CDR3 is 16 amino acids long. Germline-derived CDR1 and CDR2 are MDHEN and SYDVKM. Trimming left V 5 bases short and J 9 bases short, with 23 bases between. TCRdb's table, derived via immunoSEQ multiplex PCR, lists solely in-frame clones and lacks some. The data hold 150,000 or so clones, with 85% observed a single time. Source material: peripheral blood. The chain carries TRBV28 and TRBJ2-1, with D maybe TRBD2 (5 bases). This sequence originates from a woman in her thirties or forties with active or convalescent COVID-19. The CDR3 DNA reads TGTGCCAGCAGTCTCCGTCCGTGGGAGAGGCATGGTGAGCAGTTCTTC. Amino acid sequence: CASSLRPWERHGEQFF.